These 2 T cell receptor beta chains came from one sample sequenced in a study of blood T cell repertoires in COVID-19. Assay used: immunoSEQ multiplex PCR; TCRdb lists only in-frame clones, some missing. The data show 190,000 or so clones, about 83% seen once. Sequencing used peripheral blood. Every receptor here comes from a woman between 18 and 29 years old who had recovered from COVID-19.

The CDR3 reads CASSPGQGAYEQYF. As DNA, the CDR3 is TGTGCCAGCAGCCCGGGACAGGGGGCCTACGAGCAGTACTTC. The chain employs TRBV5-4 and TRBJ2-7; 11 positions match TRBD1. Germline V gene lookup returns CDR1 SGHNT and CDR2 YYREEE (reference sequence). The CDR3 extends over 14 amino acids. V trimming: 4 bases; J trimming: 2 bases; junction bases outside the gene matches: 2. Full variable domain (outside the CDR3, taken from reference TRBV5-4 and TRBJ2-7): ETGVTQSPTHLIKTRGQQVTLRCSSQSGHNTVSWYQQALGQGPQFIFQYYREEENGRGNFPPRFSGLQFPNYSSELNVNALELDDSALYLCASSPGQGAYEQYFGPGTRLTVT.

The J gene is TRBJ1-4, the V gene TRBV4-1; no definite D call. CDR1 and CDR2 (germline): MGHRA, YSYEKL. The V gene lost 1 base and the J gene lost 6 bases, with 9 bases spanning the gap. The CDR3 runs 14 residues. CDR3 residues: CASSQAAGYEKLFF. The CDR3 DNA sequence: TGCGCCAGCAGCCAAGCTGCGGGGTATGAAAAACTGTTTTTT.